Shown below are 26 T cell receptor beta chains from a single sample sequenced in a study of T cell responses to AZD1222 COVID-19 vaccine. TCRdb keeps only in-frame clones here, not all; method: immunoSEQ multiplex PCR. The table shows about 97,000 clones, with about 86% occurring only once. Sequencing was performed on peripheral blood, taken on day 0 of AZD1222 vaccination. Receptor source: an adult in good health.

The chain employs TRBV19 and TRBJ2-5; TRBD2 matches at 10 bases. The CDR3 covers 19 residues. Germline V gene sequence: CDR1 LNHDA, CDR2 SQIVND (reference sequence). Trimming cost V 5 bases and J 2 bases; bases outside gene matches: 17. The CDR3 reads CASSALGGRLAGPQETQYF. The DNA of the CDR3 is TGTGCCAGTAGTGCCCTGGGGGGAAGACTAGCGGGCCCGCAAGAGACCCAGTACTTC.

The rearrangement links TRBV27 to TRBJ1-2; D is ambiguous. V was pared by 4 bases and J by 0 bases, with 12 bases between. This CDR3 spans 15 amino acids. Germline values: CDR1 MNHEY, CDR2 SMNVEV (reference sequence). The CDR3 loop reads CASSSLSGANYGYTF. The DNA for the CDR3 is TGTGCCAGCAGTTCCCTTTCCGGTGCTAACTATGGCTACACCTTC.

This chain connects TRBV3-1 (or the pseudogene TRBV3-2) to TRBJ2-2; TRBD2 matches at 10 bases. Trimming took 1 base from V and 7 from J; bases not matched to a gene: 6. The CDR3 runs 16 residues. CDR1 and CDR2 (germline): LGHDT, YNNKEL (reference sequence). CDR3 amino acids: CASSQVLAGEGGELFF. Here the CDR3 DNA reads TGTGCCAGCAGCCAAGTCCTAGCGGGAGAGGGCGGGGAGCTGTTTTTT.

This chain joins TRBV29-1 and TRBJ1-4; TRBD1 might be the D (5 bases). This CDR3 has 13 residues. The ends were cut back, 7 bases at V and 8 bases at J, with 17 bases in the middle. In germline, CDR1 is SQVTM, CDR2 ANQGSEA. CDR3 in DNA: TGCAGCGCGCACGGGACCTCGGGGGAAAAACTGTTTTTT. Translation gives CSAHGTSGEKLFF.

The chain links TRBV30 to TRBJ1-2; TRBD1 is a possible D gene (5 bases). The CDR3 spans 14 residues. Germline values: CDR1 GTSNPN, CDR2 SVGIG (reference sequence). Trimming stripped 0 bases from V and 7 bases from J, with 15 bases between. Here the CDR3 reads CAWSVEPRAVGYTF. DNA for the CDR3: TGTGCCTGGAGTGTAGAACCCAGGGCAGTTGGCTACACCTTC.

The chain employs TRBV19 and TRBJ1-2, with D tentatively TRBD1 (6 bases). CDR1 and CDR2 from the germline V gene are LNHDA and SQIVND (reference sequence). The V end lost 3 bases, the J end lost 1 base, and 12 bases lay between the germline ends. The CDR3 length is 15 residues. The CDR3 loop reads CASSIRVDSNYGYTF. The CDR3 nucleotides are TGTGCCAGTAGTATTAGGGTGGACAGTAACTATGGCTACACCTTC.

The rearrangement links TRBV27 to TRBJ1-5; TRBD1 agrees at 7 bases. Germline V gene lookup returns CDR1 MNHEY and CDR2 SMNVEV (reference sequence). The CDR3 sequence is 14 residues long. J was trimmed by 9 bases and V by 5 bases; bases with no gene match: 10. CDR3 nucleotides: TGTGCCAGCAGTATGGGGACAGACTATAGGCCCCAGCATTTT. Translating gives CASSMGTDYRPQHF.

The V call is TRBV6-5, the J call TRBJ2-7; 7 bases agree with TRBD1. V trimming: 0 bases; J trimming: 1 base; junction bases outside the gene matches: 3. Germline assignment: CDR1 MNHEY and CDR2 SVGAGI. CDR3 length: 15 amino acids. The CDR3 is CASSYSGGRSYEQYF. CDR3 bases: TGTGCCAGCAGTTACTCAGGGGGCAGGTCCTACGAGCAGTACTTC.

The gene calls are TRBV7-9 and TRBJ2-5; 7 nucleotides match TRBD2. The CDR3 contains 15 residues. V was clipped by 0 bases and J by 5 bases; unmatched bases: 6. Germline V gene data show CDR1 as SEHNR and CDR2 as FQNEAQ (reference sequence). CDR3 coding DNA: TGTGCCAGCAGCTTAGCGATCGGGGACTATGAGACCCAGTACTTC. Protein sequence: CASSLAIGDYETQYF.

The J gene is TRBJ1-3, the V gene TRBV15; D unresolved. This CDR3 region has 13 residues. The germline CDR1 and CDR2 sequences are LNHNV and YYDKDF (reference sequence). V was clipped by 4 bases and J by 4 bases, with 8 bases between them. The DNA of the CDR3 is TGTGCCACCAGCAAAGAGGAGGGAAACACCATATATTTT. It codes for CATSKEEGNTIYF.

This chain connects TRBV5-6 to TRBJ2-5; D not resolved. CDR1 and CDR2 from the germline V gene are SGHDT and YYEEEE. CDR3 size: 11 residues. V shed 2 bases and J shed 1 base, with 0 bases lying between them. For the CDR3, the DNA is TGTGCCAGCAGCTTCCAAGAGACCCAGTACTTC. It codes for CASSFQETQYF.

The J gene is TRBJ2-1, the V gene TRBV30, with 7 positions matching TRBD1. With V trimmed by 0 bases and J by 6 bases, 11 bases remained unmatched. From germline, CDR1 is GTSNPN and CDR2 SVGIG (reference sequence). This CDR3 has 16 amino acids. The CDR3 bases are TGTGCCTGGAGTGTACTGTACAGGGGAATGGGCAATGAGCAGTTCTTC. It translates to CAWSVLYRGMGNEQFF.

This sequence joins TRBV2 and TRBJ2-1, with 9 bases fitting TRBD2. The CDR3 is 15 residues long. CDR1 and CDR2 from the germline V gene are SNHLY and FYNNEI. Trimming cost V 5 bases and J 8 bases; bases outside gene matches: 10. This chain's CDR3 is CASSTGTSRSDEQFF. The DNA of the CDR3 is TGTGCCAGCAGTACCGGGACTAGCAGATCCGATGAGCAGTTCTTC. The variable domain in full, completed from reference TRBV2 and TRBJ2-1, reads EPEVTQTPSHQVTQMGQEVILRCVPISNHLYFYWYRQILGQKVEFLVSFYNNEISEKSEIFDDQFSVERPDGSNFTLKIRSTKLEDSAMYFCASSTGTSRSDEQFFGPGTRLTVL.

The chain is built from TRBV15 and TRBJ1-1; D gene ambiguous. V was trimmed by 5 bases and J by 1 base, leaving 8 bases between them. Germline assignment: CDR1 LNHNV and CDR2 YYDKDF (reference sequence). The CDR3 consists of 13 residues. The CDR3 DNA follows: TGTGCCACCAGCGGGCAGCGGAACACTGAAGCTTTCTTT. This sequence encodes CATSGQRNTEAFF.

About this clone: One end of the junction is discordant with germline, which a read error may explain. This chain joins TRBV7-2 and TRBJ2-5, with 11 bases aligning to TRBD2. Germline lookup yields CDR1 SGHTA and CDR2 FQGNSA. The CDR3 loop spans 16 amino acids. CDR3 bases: TGTGCCAGCAGCGTAGCCGGGACTAGCGGCCAAGAGACCCAGTACTTC. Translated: CASSVAGTSGQETQYF.

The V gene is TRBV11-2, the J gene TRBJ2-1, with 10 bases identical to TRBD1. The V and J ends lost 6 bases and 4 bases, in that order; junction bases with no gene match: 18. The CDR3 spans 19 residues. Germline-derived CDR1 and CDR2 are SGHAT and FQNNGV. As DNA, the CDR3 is TGTGCCAGCAGACCTCTTGTATACCGGGACAGGGGCCCTTACAATGAGCAGTTCTTC. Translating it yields CASRPLVYRDRGPYNEQFF.

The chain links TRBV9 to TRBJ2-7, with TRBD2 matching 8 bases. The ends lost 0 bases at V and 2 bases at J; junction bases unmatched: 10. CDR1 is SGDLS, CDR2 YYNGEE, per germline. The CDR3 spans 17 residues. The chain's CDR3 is CASSVGDSGTRPYEQYF. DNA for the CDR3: TGTGCCAGCAGCGTAGGCGACTCCGGGACTAGACCCTACGAGCAGTACTTC. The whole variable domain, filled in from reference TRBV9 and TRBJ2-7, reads DSGVTQTPKHLITATGQRVTLRCSPRSGDLSVYWYQQSLDQGLQFLIQYYNGEERAKGNILERFSAQQFPDLHSELNLSSLELGDSALYFCASSVGDSGTRPYEQYFGPGTRLTVT.

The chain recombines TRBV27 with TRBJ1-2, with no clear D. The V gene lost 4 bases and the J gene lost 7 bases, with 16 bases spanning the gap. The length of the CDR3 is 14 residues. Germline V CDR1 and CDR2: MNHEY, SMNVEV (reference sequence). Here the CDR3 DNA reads TGTGCCAGCAGTTCGTTGATGGGGTATTCTGGCTACACCTTC. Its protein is CASSSLMGYSGYTF.

The CDR3 nucleotides are TGTGCCAGCAGCATAGGACGGACTAACACCGGGGAGCTGTTTTTT. Amino acids: CASSIGRTNTGELFF. The chain joins TRBV5-5 to TRBJ2-2, with TRBD2 as a possible D gene (5 bases). V lost 4 bases, J lost 2 bases, and 12 bases lay in between. This CDR3 contains 15 residues. Germline CDR1 SGHKS, CDR2 YYEKEE (reference sequence).

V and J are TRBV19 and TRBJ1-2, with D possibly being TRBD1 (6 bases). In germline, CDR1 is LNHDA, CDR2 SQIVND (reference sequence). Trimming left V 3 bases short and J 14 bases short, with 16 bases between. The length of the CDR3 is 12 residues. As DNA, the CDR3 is TGTGCCAGTAGTATGACAGGAGCGTTCGGGACCTTC. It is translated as CASSMTGAFGTF.

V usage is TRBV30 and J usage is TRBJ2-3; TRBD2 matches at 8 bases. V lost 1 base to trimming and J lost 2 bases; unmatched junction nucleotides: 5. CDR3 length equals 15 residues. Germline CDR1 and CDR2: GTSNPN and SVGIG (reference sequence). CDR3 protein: CAWSGASGHTDTQYF. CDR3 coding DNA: TGTGCCTGGAGTGGGGCTAGCGGGCACACAGATACGCAGTATTTT.

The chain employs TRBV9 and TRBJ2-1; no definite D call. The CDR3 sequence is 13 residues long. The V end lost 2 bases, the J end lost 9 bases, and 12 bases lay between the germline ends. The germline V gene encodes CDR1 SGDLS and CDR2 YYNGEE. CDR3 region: CASSVTQLSEQFF. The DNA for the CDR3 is TGTGCCAGCAGCGTCACGCAGCTCAGTGAGCAGTTCTTC. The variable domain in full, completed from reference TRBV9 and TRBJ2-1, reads DSGVTQTPKHLITATGQRVTLRCSPRSGDLSVYWYQQSLDQGLQFLIQYYNGEERAKGNILERFSAQQFPDLHSELNLSSLELGDSALYFCASSVTQLSEQFFGPGTRLTVL.

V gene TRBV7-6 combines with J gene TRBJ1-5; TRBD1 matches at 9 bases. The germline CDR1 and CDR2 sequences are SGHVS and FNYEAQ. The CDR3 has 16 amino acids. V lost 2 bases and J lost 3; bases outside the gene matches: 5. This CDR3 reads CASSLTDRGFNQPQHF. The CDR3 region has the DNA TGTGCCAGCAGCTTAACGGACAGGGGTTTCAATCAGCCCCAGCATTTT.

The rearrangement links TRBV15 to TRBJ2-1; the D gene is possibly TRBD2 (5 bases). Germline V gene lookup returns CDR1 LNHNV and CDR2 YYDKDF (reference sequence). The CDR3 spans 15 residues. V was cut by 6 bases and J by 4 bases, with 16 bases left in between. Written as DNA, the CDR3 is TGTGCCACCAGGGGCATCGGGATGGAATACAATGAGCAGTTCTTC. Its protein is CATRGIGMEYNEQFF.

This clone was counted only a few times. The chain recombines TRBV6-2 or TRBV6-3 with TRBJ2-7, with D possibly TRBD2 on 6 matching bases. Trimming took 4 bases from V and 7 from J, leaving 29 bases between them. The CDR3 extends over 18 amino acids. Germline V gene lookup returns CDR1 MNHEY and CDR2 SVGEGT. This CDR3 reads CASSSYRTGSGRPGEQYF. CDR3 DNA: TGTGCCAGCAGTTCCTACCGCACGGGGAGCGGGCGCCCGGGTGAGCAGTACTTC.

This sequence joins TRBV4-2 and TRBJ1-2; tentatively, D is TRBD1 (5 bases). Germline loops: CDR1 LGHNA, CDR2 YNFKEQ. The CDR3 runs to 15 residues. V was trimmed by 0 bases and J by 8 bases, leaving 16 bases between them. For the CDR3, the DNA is TGTGCCAGCAGCCAAGATCCGGGGACGGAGTTAGGCTACACCTTC. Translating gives CASSQDPGTELGYTF.